These 28 T cell receptor beta chains originate from one sample sequenced in a study of blood T cell repertoires in COVID-19. The data were produced by immunoSEQ multiplex PCR, yet TCRdb's version contains in-frame clones alone and is incomplete. The top ten clones hold roughly 3% of a sample with about 220,000 clones, roughly 80% of them seen once. Sequencing used peripheral blood. All receptors derive from a woman in her twenties or thirties who had recovered from COVID-19.

The CDR3 DNA reads TGTGCCAGCAGTTCGGGCACTGAAGCTTTCTTT. Residues: CASSSGTEAFF. The V gene is TRBV6-5, the J gene TRBJ1-1; D not resolved. V was cut by 4 bases and J by 4 bases, with 4 bases left in between. This CDR3 region has 11 residues. Looked up from germline, CDR1 is MNHEY and CDR2 is SVGAGI.

The chain recombines TRBV5-1 with TRBJ1-1; 12 bases line up with TRBD1. Germline V gives CDR1 SGHRS, CDR2 YFSETQ. The CDR3 length is 18 residues. V lost 0 bases to trimming and J lost 3 bases; unmatched junction nucleotides: 9. CDR3 loop: CASSLAGTGGAGHTEAFF. The CDR3 DNA follows: TGCGCCAGCAGCTTGGCCGGGACAGGGGGCGCGGGGCACACTGAAGCTTTCTTT.

V gene TRBV28 combines with J gene TRBJ1-2; no clear D gene. This CDR3 comprises 13 residues. Trimming stripped 3 bases from V and 1 base from J, with 6 bases between. In germline, CDR1 is MDHEN, CDR2 SYDVKM. The CDR3: CASSFLINYGYTF. The DNA of the CDR3 is TGTGCCAGCAGTTTCTTAATTAACTATGGCTACACCTTC.

The J gene is TRBJ2-1, the V gene TRBV7-9; D may be TRBD1 (5 bases). The germline V and J ends were trimmed by 4 bases and 4 bases, with 14 bases remaining between them. This CDR3 has 15 residues. CDR1 SEHNR and CDR2 FQNEAQ come from the germline V gene (reference sequence). CDR3 sequence (DNA): TGTGCCAGCAGCTGGGGCGTGGGGCATTACAATGAGCAGTTCTTC. Translation: CASSWGVGHYNEQFF. The full variable domain, its missing parts supplied by reference TRBV7-9 and TRBJ2-1, is DTGVSQNPRHKITKRGQNVTFRCDPISEHNRLYWYRQTLGQGPEFLTYFQNEAQLEKSRLLSDRFSAERPKGSFSTLEIQRTEQGDSAMYLCASSWGVGHYNEQFFGPGTRLTVL.

The rearrangement links TRBV13 to TRBJ2-7; 11 bases line up with TRBD2. In germline, CDR1 is PRHDT, CDR2 FYEKMQ (reference sequence). The CDR3 loop spans 15 amino acids. The trim removed 5 bases at V and 6 bases at J, leaving 9 bases unmatched. CDR3 DNA: TGTGCCAGCAGCCTCCTGAGTAGCGGGAGGGCCGAGCAGTACTTC. It is translated as CASSLLSSGRAEQYF.

This chain's CDR3 is CSVERTGLTDTQYF. In nucleotides, the CDR3 is TGCAGCGTTGAACGGACAGGACTCACAGATACGCAGTATTTT. V and J are TRBV29-1 and TRBJ2-3; the match to TRBD1 covers 7 bases. Germline CDR1 is SQVTM and CDR2 is ANQGSEA. The CDR3 spans 14 residues. V was pared by 2 bases and J by 2 bases, with 4 bases of the junction left unmatched.

A few counts support this clone. The V gene is TRBV7-9, the J gene TRBJ2-7, with 11 bases that match TRBD2. V gave up 8 bases and J gave up 4 bases; unmatched junction bases: 7. The CDR3 is 14 residues long. Germline-derived CDR1 and CDR2 are SEHNR and FQNEAQ (reference sequence). CDR3 residues: CASGGGLAGYEQYF. DNA for the CDR3: TGTGCCAGCGGGGGTGGACTAGCGGGTTACGAGCAGTACTTC.

The CDR3: CASIAGAGTYEQYF. The CDR3 DNA reads as TGTGCCAGCATCGCGGGGGCAGGAACCTACGAGCAGTACTTC. V and J are TRBV5-5 and TRBJ2-7; perhaps TRBD2 as D (7 bases). The germline V gene encodes CDR1 SGHKS and CDR2 YYEKEE (reference sequence). With 6 bases removed from V and 2 bases from J, the gap between germline ends came to 15 bases. The CDR3 covers 14 residues.

V is TRBV24-1 and J is TRBJ2-7; 10 positions match TRBD1. The J segment lost 4 bases and the V segment lost 0 bases, leaving 5 bases of the junction unmatched. The germline V gene encodes CDR1 KGHDR and CDR2 SFDVKD. The CDR3 loop spans 16 amino acids. The CDR3 region is CATSDLGDRGEYEQYF. The CDR3 DNA sequence: TGTGCCACCAGTGATTTGGGGGACAGGGGAGAGTACGAGCAGTACTTC.

As for this clone: In the same sample, other DNA sequences code for this CDR3. The chain uses TRBV24-1 and TRBJ2-3; 9 positions match TRBD1. The J segment lost 3 bases and the V segment lost 4 bases, leaving 1 base of the junction unmatched. The CDR3 spans 14 residues. The germline gives CDR1 KGHDR, CDR2 SFDVKD. Here the CDR3 DNA reads TGTGCCACCAGTGACGACAGGGGGACAGATACGCAGTATTTT. Translation: CATSDDRGTDTQYF.

The V and J genes are TRBV11-3 and TRBJ2-5, with TRBD2 matching over 10 bases. CDR1 and CDR2 (germline): SGHNT, YENEEA. The V gene end was trimmed by 5 bases and the J gene end by 5 bases; junction bases not matched to a gene: 8. The CDR3 covers 15 residues. CDR3 in DNA: TGTGCCAGCAGCCTTCTAGCGGGAGATCTCGAGACCCAGTACTTC. This gives the protein CASSLLAGDLETQYF.

The rearrangement links TRBV29-1 to TRBJ2-1; the match to TRBD2 covers 13 bases. V shed 7 bases, J shed 5 bases, and the junction held 2 bases outside the gene matches. This CDR3 region has 13 residues. From germline, CDR1 is SQVTM and CDR2 ANQGSEA. The CDR3 DNA is TGCAGCGCTGGGACTAGCGGGAACAATGAGCAGTTCTTC. It specifies CSAGTSGNNEQFF.

This chain connects TRBV20-1 to TRBJ2-5, with 12 bases identical to TRBD2. Germline V gives CDR1 DFQATT, CDR2 SNEGSKA (reference sequence). The CDR3 loop spans 17 amino acids. J lost 1 base, V lost 3 bases, and 9 bases had no gene match. The CDR3 coding sequence is TGCAGTGCTAGTGGGGATCGGACTAGCGGGATCCAAGAGACCCAGTACTTC. Protein: CSASGDRTSGIQETQYF.

The chain is built from TRBV6-2 or TRBV6-3 and TRBJ2-6, with D unclear. CDR3 length: 15 amino acids. V shed 4 bases and J shed 0 bases, with 7 bases lying between them. The V gene's germline CDR1 is MNHEY and CDR2 SVGEGT. CDR3 DNA: TGTGCCAGCAGTTCTCAGTTCTCTGGGGCCAACGTCCTGACTTTC. Translation: CASSSQFSGANVLTF.

This clone was seen a handful of times. The DNA is left out, because the CDR3 cannot be placed on it with certainty; the CDR3 is given as TCRdb lists it. This chain uses TRBV2 with TRBJ1-2; the DNA was not compared with TRBD1, the D call given in the table. Germline V gene data show CDR1 as SNHLY and CDR2 as FYNNEI. Including both end residues, the CDR3 is 14 amino acids long. CDR3 loop: CASTSGQGTNGYTF.

V and J are TRBV5-1 and TRBJ1-5; 10 positions match TRBD1. This CDR3 spans 14 amino acids. Germline CDR1 and CDR2: SGHRS and YFSETQ. After removal of 6 bases from V and 6 bases from J, the junction contained 6 bases not matched to a gene. CDR3 coding DNA: TGCGCCAGCACCGTGACAGGGGGCGGTCAGCCCCAGCATTTT. This gives the protein CASTVTGGGQPQHF. Drawing the rest from reference TRBV5-1 and TRBJ1-5, the complete variable domain is KAGVTQTPRYLIKTRGQQVTLSCSPISGHRSVSWYQQTPGQGLQFLFEYFSETQRNKGNFPGRFSGRQFSNSRSEMNVSTLELGDSALYLCASTVTGGGQPQHFGDGTRLSIL.

The rearrangement links TRBV21-1 to TRBJ2-2; TRBD1, the table's D call, was not compared with the DNA. TRBV21-1 has pseudogene status. This CDR3 spans 18 amino acids. CDR3 amino acids: CASSKKYRDRGAPGELFF. CDR3 sequence (DNA): TGTGCCAGCAGCAAAAAGTACCGGGACAGGGGAGCACCCGGGGAGCTGTTTTTT.

In the case of this clone: The CDR3 end shows no conserved phenylalanine or tryptophan, and so a read error is likely. It is unclear where the CDR3 begins or ends on the DNA, so no DNA is shown, and the CDR3 is as TCRdb lists it. The chain links TRBV3-1 (or the pseudogene TRBV3-2) to TRBJ2-3; the D call in the table, TRBD2, was not verified against the DNA. The germline gives CDR1 LGHDT, CDR2 YNNKEL (reference sequence). The CDR3 extends over 13 residues, inclusive of both ends. The chain's CDR3 is CASSQRESKLVTI.

V and J are TRBV24-1 and TRBJ2-1, with D perhaps TRBD2 (6 bases). V was cut by 1 base and J by 8 bases, with 8 bases left in between. CDR1 KGHDR and CDR2 SFDVKD come from the germline V gene. The length of the CDR3 is 13 residues. The CDR3 DNA follows: TGTGCCACCAGTGATTTTGGAGGGGATGAGCAGTTCTTC. Translated, it gives CATSDFGGDEQFF.

The chain is built from TRBV10-2 and TRBJ2-3; D remains ambiguous. CDR3 size: 11 residues. Germline V gene lookup returns CDR1 WSHSY and CDR2 SAAADI. V gave up 6 bases and J gave up 2 bases, with 3 bases separating them. The CDR3 spells CASRLTDTQYF. The CDR3 region has the DNA TGCGCCAGCAGACTCACAGATACGCAGTATTTT.

This rearrangement joins TRBV4-1 to TRBJ2-1; the match to TRBD1 covers 8 bases. V trimming: 2 bases; J trimming: 9 bases; junction bases outside the gene matches: 18. This CDR3 is 18 amino acids long. Germline loops: CDR1 MGHRA, CDR2 YSYEKL. As DNA, the CDR3 is TGCGCCAGCAGCCAACCGCTCCGGGACAGGCGCGTCGCGGTTGAGCAGTTCTTC. Translated, it gives CASSQPLRDRRVAVEQFF.

A single count supports this clone. V and J are TRBV28 and TRBJ2-7; 14 nucleotides line up with TRBD2. The CDR3 loop spans 14 amino acids. Germline V gene lookup returns CDR1 MDHEN and CDR2 SYDVKM. The J segment lost 6 bases and the V segment lost 2 bases, leaving 0 bases of the junction unmatched. CDR3 coding DNA: TGTGCCAGCAGTTTAGGGACTAGCGGGAGCGAGCAGTACTTC. Protein sequence: CASSLGTSGSEQYF. Combining the CDR3 with reference TRBV28 and TRBJ2-7 gives the whole variable domain DVKVTQSSRYLVKRTGEKVFLECVQDMDHENMFWYRQDPGLGLRLIYFSYDVKMKEKGDIPEGYSVSREKKERFSLILESASTNQTSMYLCASSLGTSGSEQYFGPGTRLTVT.

The CDR3 protein is CATSTAEYEQYF. Written as DNA, the CDR3 is TGTGCCACTTCGACAGCCGAGTACGAGCAGTACTTC. The chain employs TRBV2 and TRBJ2-7; perhaps TRBD1 as D (5 bases). Trimming cost V 10 bases and J 4 bases, with 14 bases left between them. This CDR3 has 12 amino acids. Germline CDR1 and CDR2: SNHLY and FYNNEI. The variable domain in full, completed from reference TRBV2 and TRBJ2-7, reads EPEVTQTPSHQVTQMGQEVILRCVPISNHLYFYWYRQILGQKVEFLVSFYNNEISEKSEIFDDQFSVERPDGSNFTLKIRSTKLEDSAMYFCATSTAEYEQYFGPGTRLTVT.

The chain joins TRBV5-1 to TRBJ2-3; 8 bases match TRBD2. Germline values: CDR1 SGHRS, CDR2 YFSETQ. The V gene end was trimmed by 3 bases and the J gene end by 0 bases; junction bases not matched to a gene: 6. The CDR3 sequence is 16 residues long. This CDR3 reads CASSSGGAYSTDTQYF. CDR3 nucleotides: TGCGCCAGCAGCTCCGGGGGGGCCTATAGCACAGATACGCAGTATTTT.

The chain carries TRBV10-1 and TRBJ1-1, with D uncertain. The CDR3 has 13 amino acids. Germline lookup yields CDR1 WNHNN and CDR2 SYGVQD (reference sequence). V was pared by 4 bases and J by 4 bases, with 10 bases between. CDR3 nucleotide sequence: TGCGCCAGCAGTGCCATGCGAGGCACTGAAGCTTTCTTT. Protein product: CASSAMRGTEAFF.

The rearrangement links TRBV10-3 to TRBJ1-2; the D gene is possibly TRBD1 (6 bases). The V gene lost 1 base and the J gene lost 2 bases, with 11 bases spanning the gap. Germline assignment: CDR1 ENHRY and CDR2 SYGVKD. The CDR3 has 15 residues. CDR3 region: CAISELGALNYGYTF. CDR3 nucleotides: TGTGCCATCAGTGAGTTGGGGGCCCTAAACTATGGCTACACCTTC.

The chain carries TRBV7-6 and TRBJ2-5; 7 bases line up with TRBD1. In germline, CDR1 is SGHVS, CDR2 FNYEAQ. The CDR3 covers 17 residues. The trim removed 3 bases at V and 4 bases at J, leaving 14 bases unmatched. CDR3 bases: TGTGCCAGCAGCTTCAAGACAGGGTTGGTCCGTGGAGAGACCCAGTACTTC. Encoded protein: CASSFKTGLVRGETQYF.

The chain carries TRBV7-9 and TRBJ2-3; D not certain. The CDR3 consists of 11 residues. Germline values: CDR1 SEHNR, CDR2 FQNEAQ (reference sequence). The V end was cut by 5 bases, the J end by 6 bases, with 6 bases between. For the CDR3, the DNA is TGTGCCAGCAGCCCCCTGGATACGCAGTATTTT. Encoded protein: CASSPLDTQYF. Drawing the rest from reference TRBV7-9 and TRBJ2-3, the complete variable domain is DTGVSQNPRHKITKRGQNVTFRCDPISEHNRLYWYRQTLGQGPEFLTYFQNEAQLEKSRLLSDRFSAERPKGSFSTLEIQRTEQGDSAMYLCASSPLDTQYFGPGTRLTVL.